The 10 T cell receptor beta chains below come from one sample, sequenced in a study of T-cell memory formation after mild COVID-19. TCRdb recomputed calls from the 5' RACE reads with MiXCR, one row per CDR3 protein. The repertoire holds fewer than 60,000 distinct CDR3 sequences, with around 10% as singletons. Sequenced material: PBMCs or a T cell subset sorted from them (not recorded which). The receptors shown here come from a man younger than 35 who had mild COVID-19 (a few samples of this study predate the infection). Cell type and time point are not known.

The chain links TRBV24-1 to TRBJ1-6; D uncertain. From germline, CDR1 is KGHDR and CDR2 SFDVKD. The V gene lost 4 bases and the J gene lost 10 bases, with 16 bases spanning the gap. This CDR3 has 15 amino acids. Here the CDR3 reads CATSEGKHWESPLHF. CDR3 nucleotide sequence: TGTGCCACCAGTGAAGGCAAACACTGGGAGTCACCCCTCCACTTT.

This clonotype was seen many times. The chain recombines TRBV7-9 with TRBJ2-5, with 9 bases aligning to TRBD2. The CDR3 loop spans 15 amino acids. V lost 0 bases and J lost 3; bases outside the gene matches: 2. Per germline, CDR1 SEHNR and CDR2 FQNEAQ (reference sequence). Here the CDR3 DNA reads TGTGCCAGCAGCTTAGCGTCTAGCGGGGAAGAGACCCAGTACTTC. Translating gives CASSLASSGEETQYF.

The rearrangement links TRBV29-1 to TRBJ2-7; perhaps TRBD1 as D (6 bases). V was clipped by 7 bases and J by 4 bases, with 17 bases between them. Per germline, CDR1 SQVTM and CDR2 ANQGSEA. This CDR3 is 13 amino acids long. CDR3: CSAEVGRGYEQYF. The CDR3 DNA reads as TGCAGCGCAGAGGTCGGCAGGGGTTACGAGCAGTACTTC.

This chain uses TRBV27 with TRBJ1-6; 9 bases align to TRBD1. V lost 6 bases to trimming and J lost 9 bases; unmatched junction nucleotides: 9. This CDR3 has 15 amino acids. Germline loops: CDR1 MNHEY, CDR2 SMNVEV (reference sequence). The CDR3 sequence: CASSPLGTGLSPLHF. The CDR3 DNA reads TGTGCCAGCAGCCCCCTTGGGACAGGGCTTTCACCCCTCCACTTT.

This clonotype has at least ten counts. V usage is TRBV7-3 and J usage is TRBJ2-1; 7 bases map to TRBD2. CDR1 is SGHTA, CDR2 FQGTGA, per germline. This CDR3 has 17 amino acids. Germline trimming cut 5 bases from V and 0 bases from J; bases unmatched to any gene: 10. CDR3 sequence reads: CASSDPAGGGSYNEQFF. The CDR3 nucleotides are TGTGCCAGCAGCGATCCCGCAGGCGGGGGCTCCTACAATGAGCAGTTCTTC.

The CDR3 coding sequence is TGTGCCATGGGGGGTTCCTGGGGTGGCTACACCTTC. Translation gives CAMGGSWGGYTF. This chain connects TRBV27 to TRBJ1-2, with a tentative D call TRBD1 (5 bases). V was trimmed by 10 bases and J by 7 bases, leaving 16 bases between them. The CDR3 is 12 amino acids. Germline assignment: CDR1 MNHEY and CDR2 SMNVEV (reference sequence).

The chain combines TRBV27 with TRBJ2-7, with a possible D match to TRBD2 (6 bases). Trimming removed 4 bases from V and 5 bases from J, with 21 bases in between. Germline V lookup: CDR1 MNHEY, CDR2 SMNVEV (reference sequence). The CDR3 spans 16 residues. CDR3 sequence reads: CASSWPEGIGRDEQYV. The DNA for the CDR3 is TGTGCCAGCAGTTGGCCGGAGGGAATAGGTCGGGACGAGCAGTACGTC.

The V call is TRBV2, the J call TRBJ1-2, with D maybe TRBD1 (5 bases). Trimming shortened V by 3 bases and J by 5 bases, and 7 bases separated the two germline ends. Germline V gives CDR1 SNHLY, CDR2 FYNNEI. The CDR3 extends over 12 amino acids. This CDR3 is CASSEGGYGYTF. CDR3 coding DNA: TGTGCCAGCAGTGAGGGGGGATATGGCTACACCTTC.

This clonotype was detected ten times or more. J is TRBJ2-1 and V is TRBV28; 8 bases are a match to TRBD2. The CDR3 is made up of 15 amino acids. Germline trimming cut 4 bases from V and 10 bases from J; bases unmatched to any gene: 12. The germline CDR1 and CDR2 sequences are MDHEN and SYDVKM. CDR3 loop: CASSWPRGGRYEQFF. The CDR3 region has the DNA TGTGCCAGCAGTTGGCCCCGGGGGGGCCGGTACGAGCAGTTCTTC. Full variable domain (remainder filled in from reference TRBV28 and TRBJ2-1): DVKVTQSSRYLVKRTGEKVFLECVQDMDHENMFWYRQDPGLGLRLIYFSYDVKMKEKGDIPEGYSVSREKKERFSLILESASTNQTSMYLCASSWPRGGRYEQFFGPGTRLTVL.

This clonotype was counted a few times. The rearrangement uses TRBV27 and TRBJ2-3, with a possible D match to TRBD2 (5 bases). The V end lost 7 bases, the J end lost 14 bases, and 16 bases lay between the germline ends. Germline V gives CDR1 MNHEY, CDR2 SMNVEV (reference sequence). CDR3 length: 11 residues. CDR3 nucleotides: TGTGCCAGCACCCCTAGCAGGAGTAGGTATTTT. As protein: CASTPSRSRYF.